The rows below give T cell receptor beta chains drawn from one sample of a study of blood T cells in healthy people across ages. TCRdb re-analysed the 5' RACE reads in MiXCR, keeping a single row per CDR3 protein. In the table there are 800,000 to 950,000 distinct CDR3 sequences, around 29% of which are singletons. These data were also reused for a study on T cells of mothers and their children.

Material: blood. All receptors come from a middle-aged woman in good health. CDR3s include the opening cysteine and the closing phenylalanine or tryptophan. The D gene is left open where the match is weak. The size field is filled for only some rows; it gives once, few, many or a size class.

TRBV15	few	TRBJ2-3	TRBD1	TGTGCCACCAGCAGCGGGACAGGGCCCACAGATACGCAGTATTTT	CATSSGTGPTDTQYF
TRBV3-1	-	TRBJ1-6	TRBD1	TGTGCCAGCAGCCAAGACGACAGGGTTCGATCACCCCTCCACTTT	CASSQDDRVRSPLHF
TRBV7-2	-	TRBJ1-6	TRBD1	TGTGCCAGCAGTTGGACAGGGAGCTCCTATAATTCACCCCTCCACTTT	CASSWTGSSYNSPLHF
TRBV2	-	TRBJ2-3	-	TGCGCCGGCAGCGAGGGACTTTCCACAGATACGCAGTATTTT	CAGSEGLSTDTQYF
TRBV12-3/TRBV12-4	-	TRBJ1-3	TRBD1	TGTGCCAGCAGTCCAAGACAGGGAAGCTCTGGAAACACCATATATTTT	CASSPRQGSSGNTIYF
TRBV3-1	-	TRBJ2-7	-	TGTGCCAGCAGCCAAGGAGGAGGAGAAAGGGACTACGAGCAGTACTTC	CASSQGGGERDYEQYF
TRBV4-2	-	TRBJ1-1	-	TGTGCCAGCAGCCAAGAGGCCCGTAGACAGATCTTTAACACTGAAGCTTTCTTT	CASSQEARRQIFNTEAFF
TRBV20-1	-	TRBJ1-5	-	TGCAGTGCCACCGACCCAGCTAGAAGTCAGCCCCAGCATTTT	CSATDPARSQPQHF
TRBV6-2/TRBV6-3	-	TRBJ2-7	TRBD2	TGTGCCAGCAGTTACCGACTAGCGGGGACCTCCTACGAGCAGTACTTC	CASSYRLAGTSYEQYF
TRBV29-1	many	TRBJ2-1	-	TGCAGCGTTGTTCAGCTAGGTCACTACAATGAGCAGTTCTTC	CSVVQLGHYNEQFF
TRBV7-3	-	TRBJ1-1	-	TGTGCCAGCAGCTTCCAACCTCTGGTCACTGAAGCTTTCTTT	CASSFQPLVTEAFF
TRBV4-2	-	TRBJ1-2	TRBD1	TGTGCCAGCAGCCAAGATAATGACAGGGCGGGCTATGGCTACACCTTC	CASSQDNDRAGYGYTF
TRBV12-3/TRBV12-4	few	TRBJ2-1	TRBD2	TGTGTCAGCAGCCCCACCGGGACTAGAAATAATGAGCAGTTCTTC	CVSSPTGTRNNEQFF
TRBV30	-	TRBJ1-3	-	TGTGCCTGGAGTGTAATCGGAGGAAACACCATATATTTT	CAWSVIGGNTIYF
TRBV20-1	-	TRBJ2-3	TRBD1	TGCAGTGCTAGTTCATTACTTCCGGGACAGGGGGTAACAGATACGCAGTATTTT	CSASSLLPGQGVTDTQYF
TRBV28	few	TRBJ1-5	-	TGTGCCAGCAGTCAGCAGACGGGCAGGACTCAGCCCCAGCATTTT	CASSQQTGRTQPQHF
TRBV5-1	few	TRBJ1-2	-	TGCGCCAGCAGCTTATTACAGGGAAGTGACTATGGCTACACCTTC	CASSLLQGSDYGYTF
TRBV7-9	-	TRBJ2-1	-	TGTGCCAACAGCTTGACTACCGTCAATGAGCAGTTCTTC	CANSLTTVNEQFF
TRBV13	once	TRBJ2-7	TRBD1	TGTGCCAGCAGTTCCCGCCGGACAGGGGGCGACTACGAGCAGTACTTC	CASSSRRTGGDYEQYF
TRBV4-1	few	TRBJ2-1	TRBD2	TGCGCCAGCAGCCAAAGACCCGGGACTAGCGGGATCGATGAGCAGTTCTTC	CASSQRPGTSGIDEQFF
TRBV15	few	TRBJ1-5	TRBD1	TGTGCCACCAGCAGGGTCTCCGGGACAGTTAGCAATCAGCCCCAGCATTTT	CATSRVSGTVSNQPQHF
TRBV28	-	TRBJ2-5	TRBD1	TGTGCCAGCAGTTTGCTAGACAGGGGGCTAGAGACCCAGTACTTC	CASSLLDRGLETQYF
TRBV5-1	many	TRBJ2-7	-	TGCGCCAGCAGGACGGGACAATTTGACGAGCAGTACTTC	CASRTGQFDEQYF
TRBV27	-	TRBJ2-7	TRBD1	TGTGCCAGCAGACTCGGACAGGCCTACGAGCAGTACTTC	CASRLGQAYEQYF
TRBV29-1	many	TRBJ2-5	-	TGCAGCGCACGGGGGGCTAAGGGGGAAATGGAGACCCAGTACTTC	CSARGAKGEMETQYF
TRBV27	-	TRBJ2-5	-	TGTGCCAGCAGTTTATTTATGACGGGGACCCGCTCCTACAAGCAGTACTTC	CASSLFMTGTRSYKQYF
TRBV7-2	-	TRBJ1-6	-	TGTGCCAGCAGCTTACAGGGTATTGGAAATTCACCCCTCCACTTT	CASSLQGIGNSPLHF
TRBV2	-	TRBJ2-2	-	TGCGCCAGCGAGAGCCTGAACACCGGGGAGCTGTTTTTT	CASESLNTGELFF
TRBV20-1	few	TRBJ1-1	-	TGCAGTGCTAGAGTCACTGGGGAAGCTTTCTTT	CSARVTGEAFF
TRBV12-3/TRBV12-4	-	TRBJ2-3	TRBD2	TGTGCCAGCAGTTTCCCCGGGGGGACTAGCACAGATACGCAGTATTTT	CASSFPGGTSTDTQYF
TRBV7-2	few	TRBJ1-1	-	TGTGCCACCACCCTGGGAGGCACTGAAGCTTTCTTT	CATTLGGTEAFF
TRBV12-3/TRBV12-4	many	TRBJ2-5	-	TGTGCCAGCAGTTTGAGAGGGCCCGGGGAGACCCAGTACTTC	CASSLRGPGETQYF
TRBV2	-	TRBJ1-2	TRBD1	TGTGCCAGCAAGAGGACAGGGTTATACTATGGCTACACCTTC	CASKRTGLYYGYTF
TRBV27	many	TRBJ2-5	-	TGTGCCAGCAGTTTGCGCTTCCCGGAGACCCAGTACTTC	CASSLRFPETQYF
TRBV20-1	-	TRBJ2-5	TRBD2	TGCAGTGCTGAGATCCCGGGACTAGTCACAGAGACCCAGTACTTC	CSAEIPGLVTETQYF
TRBV7-2	-	TRBJ2-7	-	TGTGTCAGCAGCGCCGACCTATGGGGCTCCTACGAGCAGTACTTC	CVSSADLWGSYEQYF
TRBV28	many	TRBJ2-7	TRBD1	TGTGCCAGCAGGACTGGCGGACAGGGGGCGTACGAGCAGTACTTC	CASRTGGQGAYEQYF
TRBV3-1	once	TRBJ1-1	-	TGTGCCAGCAGCCCCGAGGCCACTTTGAACACTGAAGCTTTCTTT	CASSPEATLNTEAFF
TRBV29-1	-	TRBJ1-5	-	TGCAGCGTTGTACTACAGGTCAATCAGCCCCAGCATTTT	CSVVLQVNQPQHF
TRBV20-1	once	TRBJ2-7	-	TGCAGTGCTAGAGCCAGCCACTCCTACGAGCAGTACTTC	CSARASHSYEQYF
TRBV15	-	TRBJ2-1	-	TGTGCCACCAGCAGCAACAACCGAGGGGACAATGAGCAGTTCTTC	CATSSNNRGDNEQFF
TRBV9	few	TRBJ2-3	TRBD2	TGTGCCAGCAGCTTCCGACTAGCGGGAATAGATACGCAGTATTTT	CASSFRLAGIDTQYF